This T cell receptor (beta chain) derives from a study of shared clonotypes between healthy human individuals. General study points: Memory subsets generally showed smaller estimated richness than naive subsets did.

Concerning this clone: Its target is not known.

Clones were read by immunoSEQ multiplex PCR, and TCRdb kept only the in-frame ones, dropping some. This sample yields some 2,100,000 clones, of which 90% to 96% are seen a single time; around 0.13% belongs to the top ten. V was clipped by 5 bases and J by 5 bases, with 10 bases between them. Germline V gene lookup returns CDR1 SGHTA and CDR2 FQGNSA. The CDR3 contains 13 residues. J is TRBJ2-1 and V is TRBV7-2; D possibly corresponds to TRBD1 (6 bases). Sequenced sample: naive CD4+ T cells sorted from blood. Stated subset: CD45RA+ positively selected. This TCR was sampled from a man younger than 35 in good health. CDR3 coding DNA: TGTGCCAGCAGCGGGGGCGCAAACAATGAGCAGTTCTTC. Encoded protein: CASSGGANNEQFF.